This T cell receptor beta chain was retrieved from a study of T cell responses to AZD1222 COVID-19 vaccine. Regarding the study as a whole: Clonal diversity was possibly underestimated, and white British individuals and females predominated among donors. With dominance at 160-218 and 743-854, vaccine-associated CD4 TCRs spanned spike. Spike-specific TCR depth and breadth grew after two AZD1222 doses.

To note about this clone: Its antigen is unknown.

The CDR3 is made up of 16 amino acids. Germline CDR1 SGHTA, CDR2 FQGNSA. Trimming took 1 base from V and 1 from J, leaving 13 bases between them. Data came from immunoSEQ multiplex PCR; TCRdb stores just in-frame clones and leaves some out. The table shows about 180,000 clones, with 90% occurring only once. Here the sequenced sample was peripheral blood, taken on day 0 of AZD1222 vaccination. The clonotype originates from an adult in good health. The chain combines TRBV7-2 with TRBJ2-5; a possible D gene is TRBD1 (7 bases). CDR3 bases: TGTGCCAGCAGCTTAGAGGCAGGGGGGTTCCAAGAGACCCAGTACTTC. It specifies CASSLEAGGFQETQYF.